This T cell receptor beta chain came from a study of molecular identifiers for immune sequencing clone quantification. The overall study: Replicate runs used RNA from about 19,000 or 110,000 naive CD8 cells, which was split five ways into aliquots, and four of those aliquots were then sequenced.

The CDR3 loop spans 14 amino acids. Germline V gene data show CDR1 as MNHEY and CDR2 as SMNVEV (reference sequence). TCRdb reanalysed the PCR reads using MiXCR and keeps one entry per CDR3 protein. The repertoire holds about 67,000 distinct CDR3 sequences, with less than 20% as singletons. Investigators produced naive CD8 libraries from roughly 18,000 to 920,000 sorted cells, drawing on 10%, 30% or 50% RNA. On this clonotype itself: A read error is possible here, since a much larger clone lies one base away.

This sequence joins TRBV27 and TRBJ2-5, with D perhaps assigned TRBD1 or TRBD2 (5 bases each). The sequenced sample consisted of naive CD8+ T cells from blood, with Jurkat cell RNA spiked in. Subset described: FACS-sorted CD8+CD4-CCR7+CD45RA+ naive T cells. This clonotype was sampled from a human donor in good health. Some libraries in this study had Jurkat cell RNA spiked in. The CDR3 DNA sequence: TGTGCCAGCAGTTTATCAGGGGTTGGGGAGACCCGGTACTTC. Protein product: CASSLSGVGETRYF.